The rows below give T cell receptor beta chains drawn from one sample of a study of chemoradiotherapy in HPV16-positive cancers. Using immunoSEQ multiplex PCR, the repertoire was profiled, and TCRdb retains in-frame clones only, with some absent. The sample includes about 15,000 clones, around 74% seen only once; the top ten take roughly 10%. Sampling was conducted from a patient who underwent chemoradiotherapy. These receptors were obtained from a human donor with HPV-associated anogenital cancer. Each CDR3 is given with its conserved first and last residue. D genes are given only for firm matches. The size entry is marked missing in some rows and otherwise reads once, few, many or a size class.

d_gene,abundance,v_gene,j_gene,CDR3nt,CDR3aa
TRBD1,.,TRBV12-5,TRBJ2-7,TGTGCTAGTGGGCCGGGACAGGCCTACGAGCAGTACTTC,CASGPGQAYEQYF
.,few,TRBV5-1,TRBJ1-1,TGCGCCAGCAGCTGGAACACTGAAGCTTTCTTT,CASSWNTEAFF
.,.,TRBV29-1,TRBJ2-1,TGCAGCGCTGAATCCGGGGGAGCCTACAATGAGCAGTTCTTC,CSAESGGAYNEQFF
.,.,TRBV19,TRBJ1-6,TGTGCCAGTACCCTGGGTGGGGCTTCACCCCTCCACTTT,CASTLGGASPLHF
.,.,TRBV5-1,TRBJ2-7,TGCGCCAGCAGCCGGGACGGACGTTCTGCCTACGAGCAGTACTTC,CASSRDGRSAYEQYF
.,.,TRBV7-8,TRBJ1-3,TGTGCCAGCAGCTCCCGGGGGTTCTGGAACACCATATATTTT,CASSSRGFWNTIYF
.,.,TRBV15,TRBJ2-1,TGTGCCACCAGCAGAGATAGAATGGGCTCCTACAATGAGCAGTTCTTC,CATSRDRMGSYNEQFF
.,.,TRBV7-9,TRBJ2-4,TGTGCCAGCAGCGCCGTTGAAAACATTCAGTACTTC,CASSAVENIQYF
.,.,TRBV19,TRBJ2-7,TGTGCCAGTAGTATAGCCGCAAGCTCCTACGAGCAGTACTTC,CASSIAASSYEQYF
.,.,TRBV29-1,TRBJ2-2,TGCAGCGCCGGGTCCTGGCCCGGGGAGCTGTTTTTT,CSAGSWPGELFF
.,few,TRBV10-2,TRBJ1-5,TGCGCCAGCAGTACGGGATATAGCAATCAGCCCCAGCATTTT,CASSTGYSNQPQHF
.,.,TRBV20-1,TRBJ1-3,TGCAGTGCTAGCAGGAGAAACACCATATATTTT,CSASRRNTIYF
.,few,TRBV30,TRBJ1-2,TGTGCCTGGAGTTGGGCAGGTTATGGCTACACCTTC,CAWSWAGYGYTF
.,.,TRBV18,TRBJ1-1,TGTGCCAGCTCACTCGGGAACGACAGGACTGAAGCTTTCTTT,CASSLGNDRTEAFF
TRBD2,few,TRBV6-5,TRBJ2-2,TGTGCCAGCAGTTACTCGACTCTAGCGGTTACCGGGGAGCTGTTTTTT,CASSYSTLAVTGELFF
TRBD2,.,TRBV7-3,TRBJ2-3,TGTGCCAGCAGCCCGACGAGCGGGAGAGGCTTCCCAGATACGCAGTATTTT,CASSPTSGRGFPDTQYF
.,.,TRBV7-6,TRBJ2-3,TGTGCCAGCAGCTTATTAGCAGATACGCAGTATTTT,CASSLLADTQYF
.,.,TRBV6-1,TRBJ2-5,TGTGCCACCAACCCCAACAGTCCGCAAGAGACCCAGTACTTC,CATNPNSPQETQYF
TRBD1,.,TRBV5-5,TRBJ2-3,TGTGCCAGCAGCCCGGGACAGTATCAAGATACGCAGTATTTT,CASSPGQYQDTQYF
TRBD2,.,TRBV7-9,TRBJ2-5,TGTGCCAGCAGCTTAGGACTAGCGGGAGCAGAGACCCAGTACTTC,CASSLGLAGAETQYF
.,once,TRBV5-1,TRBJ1-2,TGCGCCAGCAGCCAGCCGGGAGCAAGGGGCTACACCTTC,CASSQPGARGYTF
.,.,TRBV7-9,TRBJ1-1,TGTGCCAGCAGCTCTAGGGCGCCAGCGATGTGGACTGAAGCTTTCTTT,CASSSRAPAMWTEAFF
TRBD2,.,TRBV19,TRBJ2-3,TGTGCCAGTAGCCGTAGCGGGAGGGCCTCAGATACGCAGTATTTT,CASSRSGRASDTQYF
.,.,TRBV6-6,TRBJ1-1,TGTGCCAGCCCCTCAGGGCAAGCGACTATAAACACTGAAGCTTTCTTT,CASPSGQATINTEAFF
.,.,TRBV11-3,TRBJ1-3,TGTGCCAGCAGCTTAGGTTCCGGAAACACCATATATTTT,CASSLGSGNTIYF
.,once,TRBV7-9,TRBJ1-2,TGTGCCAGCAGCTATCCAGGGGCGACCAACTATGGCTACACCTTC,CASSYPGATNYGYTF
.,.,TRBV2,TRBJ2-1,TGTGCCAGCAAAGCGGACAATGAGCAGTTCTTC,CASKADNEQFF
TRBD1,.,TRBV2,TRBJ1-1,TGTGCCAGCAGTCCCAGGACAGGGGGATCGAAGACTGAAGCTTTCTTT,CASSPRTGGSKTEAFF
TRBD2,.,TRBV5-1,TRBJ2-7,TGCGCCAGCAGCTCAACTAGCGGTACCTACGAGCAGTACTTC,CASSSTSGTYEQYF
.,.,TRBV5-1,TRBJ2-2,TGCGCCAGCAGTGGTTGGTCCGGGGAGCTGTTTTTT,CASSGWSGELFF
TRBD2,.,TRBV19,TRBJ2-1,TGTGCCAGCACCATCTCTAGCGGGAGTTATTCCAATGAGCAGTTCTTC,CASTISSGSYSNEQFF
TRBD2,.,TRBV7-2,TRBJ2-3,TGTGCCAGCAGCTTAGACCTTATCGGGGGGGCCACAGATACGCAGTATTTT,CASSLDLIGGATDTQYF
TRBD2,.,TRBV11-1,TRBJ2-4,TGTGCCAGCAGCTTAAGCGGGAGGGAAAACATTCAGTACTTC,CASSLSGRENIQYF
.,.,TRBV7-8,TRBJ2-3,TGTGCCAGCAGCGGAGGGGCCGATACGCAGTATTTT,CASSGGADTQYF
.,.,TRBV11-1,TRBJ2-1,TGTGCCAGCAGCTTAGATTCCAATGAGCAGTTCTTC,CASSLDSNEQFF
.,.,TRBV6-1,TRBJ1-2,TGTGCCAGCATCAAACGAGGGCAGGATCTTAATGGCTACACCTTC,CASIKRGQDLNGYTF
.,once,TRBV21-1,TRBJ1-5,TGTGCCAGCGGAAGGTTCAATCAGCCCCAGCATTTT,CASGRFNQPQHF
.,.,TRBV9,TRBJ1-4,TGTGCCAGCAGCGTAGGGGCCCCGGATGAAAAACTGTTTTTT,CASSVGAPDEKLFF
.,few,TRBV29-1,TRBJ2-5,TGCAGCATTTTGGGGTTGGAGACCCAGTACTTC,CSILGLETQYF
.,.,TRBV6-6,TRBJ1-4,TGTGCCAGCAGAAGGGCGGAAACTAATGAAAAACTGTTTTTT,CASRRAETNEKLFF
.,once,TRBV7-8,TRBJ1-5,TGTGCCAGCAGCACAGGAACTCAGCCCCAGCATTTT,CASSTGTQPQHF
.,few,TRBV7-9,TRBJ2-7,TGTGCCAGCAGCGAGGGGAGCTACGAGCAGTACTTC,CASSEGSYEQYF
TRBD2,.,TRBV9,TRBJ2-3,TGTGCCAGCAGCGTTGGGGGAGCGGGAGGGACAGATACGCAGTATTTT,CASSVGGAGGTDTQYF
.,few,TRBV4-1,TRBJ1-5,TGCGCCAGCAGCCAAGATTTCTTTCAGCCCCAGCATTTT,CASSQDFFQPQHF
.,.,TRBV11-1,TRBJ2-1,TGTGCCAGCAGCGGAGAAACTAGACGGAACGAGCAGTTCTTC,CASSGETRRNEQFF
TRBD1,.,TRBV27,TRBJ2-7,TGTGCCAGCGGCCCGAACAGGGGGGCTGATATCTACGAGCAGTACTTC,CASGPNRGADIYEQYF
.,.,TRBV6-1,TRBJ2-7,TGTGCCAGCAGTGAAATGAGGGACATTGGGTACGAGCAGTACTTC,CASSEMRDIGYEQYF
.,few,TRBV7-2,TRBJ2-5,TGTGCCAGCAGCTTAAGGGCGAAGACCCAGTACTTC,CASSLRAKTQYF
TRBD1,.,TRBV4-2,TRBJ2-5,TGTGCCAGCAGCCAAGCCGCCGGGACAGGGGAAGAGACCCAGTACTTC,CASSQAAGTGEETQYF
TRBD2,.,TRBV2,TRBJ2-3,TGTGCCAGCAGAGGGACTAGCGGGAGAGGAGATACGCAGTATTTT,CASRGTSGRGDTQYF
.,once,TRBV5-6,TRBJ1-2,TGTGCCAGCAGGGGGCCACGGATTGGGATAACGGCTAACTATGGCTACACCTTC,CASRGPRIGITANYGYTF
.,.,TRBV2,TRBJ1-2,TGTGCCAGCAGGGTGACCTGGGGGGCAGTTTACTATGGCTACACCTTC,CASRVTWGAVYYGYTF